This T cell receptor (beta chain) originates from a study of T cell responses to AZD1222 COVID-19 vaccine. As for the study in general: Doses given second, at about 4 or about 12 weeks, were pooled. Study-wide points: Donors were chiefly white British, with a greater number of females, and clonal diversity was perhaps underestimated.

Comments on this clone: Its antigen is currently unknown.

Method: immunoSEQ multiplex PCR; TCRdb's copy keeps in-frame clones and lacks some. Of about 140,000 clones in the sample, approximately 94% were seen once. The receptor was derived from an adult in good health. Specimen: peripheral blood, collected on day 0 of AZD1222 vaccination.

The chain's CDR3 is CASSLDTVIDGYTF. DNA for the CDR3: TGTGCCAGCAGCTTAGATACCGTCATCGATGGCTACACCTTC. The chain is built from TRBV7-2 and TRBJ1-2; D gene unclear. V was trimmed by 1 base and J by 6 bases, leaving 12 bases between them. The CDR3 runs 14 residues. Per germline, CDR1 SGHTA and CDR2 FQGNSA.